The present TCR beta chain was sequenced within a study of T cell responses to AZD1222 COVID-19 vaccine. Produced via immunoSEQ multiplex PCR; TCRdb's table is partial and in-frame only. The table lists 100,000 to 150,000 clones, 80% to 90% of them singletons. Regarding the study as a whole: Donors skewed white British and female; clonal diversity was possibly underestimated. It was only after the peak T cell response that any repertoires were sampled.

Of note for this clone: Its antigen is as yet unknown.

The J segment lost 3 bases and the V segment lost 7 bases, leaving 3 bases of the junction unmatched. Germline V lookup: CDR1 MNHEY, CDR2 SVGAGI. The CDR3 consists of 13 residues. Here the sequenced sample was peripheral blood, taken on day 0 of AZD1222 vaccination. V usage is TRBV6-5 and J usage is TRBJ2-7; 10 bases match TRBD2. This sequence was found in an adult in good health. The CDR3, as DNA: TGTGCCAGCACACTAGCGGGACTCTACGAGCAGTACTTC. Protein product: CASTLAGLYEQYF.